Each of the 8 T cell receptor beta chains below was sequenced from the same sample in a study of cytomegalovirus exposure and HLA in healthy donors. The PCR contained 60 Vbeta and 13 Jbeta primers. Clones were sequenced by immunoSEQ multiplex PCR, and TCRdb holds only the in-frame ones, with some missing. The sample includes about 61,000 clones, roughly 90% seen only once; the top ten take more than 1.3%. Material for sequencing was PBMCs. These receptors originate from a man aged 25 to 45 in good health and CMV-seropositive.

The chain is built from TRBV5-6 and TRBJ1-1; 8 bases fit TRBD1. V gave up 0 bases and J gave up 10 bases; unmatched junction bases: 5. Germline CDR1 and CDR2: SGHDT and YYEEEE. This CDR3 spans 13 amino acids. In nucleotides, the CDR3 is TGTGCCAGCAGCTTGGACAGGGGGATAAGAGCTTTCTTT. This encodes CASSLDRGIRAFF.

The V and J genes are TRBV28 and TRBJ1-6; tentatively, D is TRBD1 (5 bases). The CDR3 consists of 13 residues. From germline, CDR1 is MDHEN and CDR2 SYDVKM. Trimming removed 6 bases at V and 6 bases at J, with 9 bases between. The CDR3 protein is CASSPDSNSPLHF. CDR3 bases: TGTGCCAGCAGCCCCGACAGTAATTCACCCCTCCACTTT.

This rearrangement joins TRBV19 to TRBJ1-1; TRBD1 matches 10 bases. This CDR3 has 14 residues. J gave up 8 bases and V 5 bases, and 8 bases lay outside the gene matches. CDR1 is LNHDA, CDR2 SQIVND, per germline (reference sequence). CDR3: CASSPWTGGTEAFF. The CDR3 bases are TGTGCCAGTAGTCCATGGACAGGGGGGACCGAAGCTTTCTTT.

The chain couples TRBV7-3 to TRBJ2-1; 7 positions agree with TRBD2. This CDR3 has 16 residues. V trimming: 5 bases; J trimming: 4 bases; junction bases outside the gene matches: 11. Germline V lookup: CDR1 SGHTA, CDR2 FQGTGA. Written as DNA, the CDR3 is TGTGCCAGCAGCCCCTACCCGACTAGCTCTTACAATGAGCAGTTCTTC. Its protein is CASSPYPTSSYNEQFF.

The rearrangement joins TRBV7-2 to TRBJ2-1, with D uncertain. Trimming cost V 4 bases and J 0 bases, with 10 bases left between them. Germline CDR1 reads SGHTA; CDR2 reads FQGNSA. The CDR3 loop spans 15 amino acids. CDR3 sequence: CASSSSWSSYNEQFF. CDR3 coding DNA: TGTGCCAGCAGCTCCAGCTGGAGCTCCTACAATGAGCAGTTCTTC.

The gene calls are TRBV6-5 and TRBJ2-3, with no clear D. The germline V and J ends were trimmed by 8 bases and 1 base, with 10 bases remaining between them. This CDR3 spans 13 amino acids. CDR1 MNHEY and CDR2 SVGAGI come from the germline V gene. The CDR3 nucleotides are TGTGCCAGCCAACGAAGCGGCACAGATACGCAGTATTTT. It yields the protein CASQRSGTDTQYF.

This clone has only one observation. The rearrangement joins TRBV6-1 to TRBJ1-2; 7 bases are a match to TRBD1. The CDR3 extends over 12 amino acids. The germline V gene encodes CDR1 MNHNS and CDR2 SASEGT. V shed 4 bases and J 12 bases; nucleotides not matched to a gene: 8. The CDR3 sequence: CASSGLDRHHTF. The CDR3 bases are TGTGCCAGCAGTGGGCTGGACAGGCACCACACCTTC.

In its sample, this clone was seen once. The genes are TRBV18 and TRBJ2-6; no clear D. Germline CDR1 and CDR2: KGHSH and LQKENI. The V end lost 2 bases, the J end lost 0 bases, and 8 bases lay between the germline ends. The CDR3 extends over 16 amino acids. The CDR3 DNA sequence: TGTGCCAGCTCACCATCAGTCCCCTCTGGGGCCAACGTCCTGACTTTC. It is translated as CASSPSVPSGANVLTF.